These 21 T cell receptor beta chains were all obtained from the same sample, sequenced in a study of cytomegalovirus exposure and HLA in healthy donors (TCRdb year 2017). Libraries were constructed by the immunoSEQ multiplex PCR assay. A mixture of 60 forward primers for TCR Vbeta segments and 13 reverse primers for TCR Jbeta segments was used in the multiplex PCR. TCRdb took over this immuneACCESS table, retaining in-frame rearrangements with V and J assigned. Such tables are incomplete; in checked studies, under half of the missing clones stem from an unresolved V gene, and the remainder is unexplained. Recorded for this sample are more than 80,000 clones; around three quarters of them occurred a single time. Roughly 8.3% of the sample is taken by the ten largest. Source material: PBMCs. The receptors were gathered from a human donor in good health.

The chain links TRBV6-6 to TRBJ1-3; TRBD1 aligns across 7 bases. Germline CDR1 is MNHNY and CDR2 is SVGAGI (reference sequence). V lost 5 bases, J lost 0 bases, and 7 bases stayed unmatched. The CDR3 totals 16 residues. CDR3 coding DNA: TGTGCCAGCAGTCCTCAGACAGGGCTCTCTGGAAACACCATATATTTT. Its translation is CASSPQTGLSGNTIYF.

As DNA, the CDR3 is TGTGCCAGCAGTGAAAACCGAGTAATGAACACTGAAGCTTTCTTT. Its protein product is CASSENRVMNTEAFF. The V and J genes are TRBV2 and TRBJ1-1; D gene uncertain. Germline V lookup: CDR1 SNHLY, CDR2 FYNNEI. Trimming shortened V by 2 bases and J by 0 bases, and 10 bases separated the two germline ends. The CDR3 has 15 amino acids.

This clone turned up a few times. This chain uses TRBV4-3 with TRBJ2-7, with 7 bases aligning to TRBD1. The CDR3 runs to 14 residues. The junction had 3 bases not matched to a gene; V was cut back by 1 base and J by 3 bases. Germline V gene sequence: CDR1 LGHNA, CDR2 YSLEER. Written as DNA, the CDR3 is TGCGCCAGCAGCCAAGTGGGACAGAGCTACGAGCAGTACTTC. The encoded protein is CASSQVGQSYEQYF.

V and J are TRBV10-3 and TRBJ1-4; D is possibly TRBD1 (5 bases). Germline V gene lookup returns CDR1 ENHRY and CDR2 SYGVKD. The CDR3 consists of 14 residues. The ends were cut back, 4 bases at V and 8 bases at J, with 14 bases in the middle. The CDR3 loop reads CAISAGDATEKLFF. For the CDR3, the DNA is TGTGCCATCAGTGCGGGGGACGCGACGGAAAAACTGTTTTTT.

This chain uses TRBV5-4 with TRBJ2-7, with D possibly TRBD2 on 5 matching bases. The CDR3 has 14 residues. Trimming pared 3 bases from V and 7 bases from J, leaving 17 bases between. CDR1 and CDR2 from the germline V gene are SGHNT and YYREEE (reference sequence). The CDR3 loop reads CASSSNRGSHEQYF. For the CDR3, the DNA is TGTGCCAGCAGCTCCAACAGAGGGTCGCATGAGCAGTACTTC.

In its sample, this clone was seen a few times. The rearrangement joins TRBV7-3 to TRBJ1-5; D not certain. The CDR3 runs to 21 residues. V lost 5 bases and J 0 bases, leaving 29 bases between the germline ends. Germline CDR1 and CDR2: SGHTA and FQGTGA. This chain's CDR3 is CASSEQNPPRHIVYSNQPQHF. DNA of the CDR3: TGTGCCAGCAGCGAACAAAATCCCCCGAGACATATAGTTTATAGCAATCAGCCCCAGCATTTT.

This clone was seen once. The rearrangement joins TRBV7-8 to TRBJ2-1, with TRBD1 matching 9 bases. V lost 3 bases to trimming and J lost 9 bases; unmatched junction nucleotides: 9. The CDR3 spans 15 residues. The V gene's germline CDR1 is SGHVS and CDR2 FQNEAQ. The CDR3 bases are TGTGCCAGCAGCTTCCCGGGACAGGGTTGGTCTGAGCAGTTCTTC. Its protein is CASSFPGQGWSEQFF.

The CDR3 bases are TGTGCCAGCAGGAAAACACAGGGGGGCGGCAATCAGCCCCAGCATTTT. Protein product: CASRKTQGGGNQPQHF. The gene calls are TRBV6-6 and TRBJ1-5; TRBD1 agrees at 8 bases. V shed 6 bases, J shed 2 bases, and the junction held 9 bases outside the gene matches. This CDR3 region has 16 residues. CDR1 is MNHNY, CDR2 SVGAGI, per germline (reference sequence).

This rearrangement joins TRBV7-6 to TRBJ2-1; 9 bases align to TRBD1. Trimming removed 5 bases from V and 6 bases from J; junction bases left unmatched: 8. This CDR3 contains 15 residues. Germline V CDR1 and CDR2: SGHVS, FNYEAQ. CDR3 sequence (DNA): TGTGCCAGCAGCACGACAGGGGGGTCTCTCAATGAGCAGTTCTTC. It yields the protein CASSTTGGSLNEQFF.

As to this clone: The junction differs from germline at one of its ends, possibly a read error. The chain carries TRBV5-1 and TRBJ2-3; D unclear. CDR1 and CDR2 (germline): SGHRS, YFSETQ. This CDR3 spans 12 amino acids. CDR3 sequence (DNA): TGCGCCGGCAGCTCTAGCACAGATACGCAGTATTTT. Its translation is CAGSSSTDTQYF.

The chain recombines TRBV27 with TRBJ2-3; TRBD2 agrees at 7 bases. The germline V gene encodes CDR1 MNHEY and CDR2 SMNVEV (reference sequence). The CDR3 consists of 18 residues. V lost 6 bases to trimming and J lost 0 bases; unmatched junction nucleotides: 15. CDR3 nucleotide sequence: TGTGCCAGCAGCCGGCGTTCCGGAGCGGGAAAAAGCACAGATACGCAGTATTTT. Translated, it gives CASSRRSGAGKSTDTQYF.

The CDR3 bases are TGTGCCAGCAGCTTAGAGATAAGGTTCGCAGGTAATAGCAATCAGCCCCAGCATTTT. It encodes CASSLEIRFAGNSNQPQHF. The chain recombines TRBV7-8 with TRBJ1-5; D is ambiguous. This CDR3 is built from 19 residues. Between the trimmed V and J ends, which lost 1 base and 0 bases, there was a span of 19 bases. Germline V gene lookup returns CDR1 SGHVS and CDR2 FQNEAQ. Complete variable domain (other parts from reference TRBV7-8 and TRBJ1-5): GAGVSQSPRYKVAKRGQDVALRCDPISGHVSLFWYQQALGQGPEFLTYFQNEAQLDKSGLPSDRFFAERPEGSVSTLKIQRTQQEDSAVYLCASSLEIRFAGNSNQPQHFGDGTRLSIL.

Notes on this clone: One junction end disagrees with the germline gene, perhaps due to a read error. V is TRBV7-9 and J is TRBJ2-7, with TRBD1 identical over 10 bases. CDR1 and CDR2 from the germline V gene are SEHNR and FQNEAQ (reference sequence). This CDR3 is 17 amino acids long. The CDR3 DNA is TGTTCCAGCAGCACCAGGGGGCTGGGGACAGGGGAGTACGAGCAGTACTTC. As protein: CSSSTRGLGTGEYEQYF.

The CDR3 region is CASSKAESDLSYYEQDF. The CDR3 nucleotides read TGTGCCAGCAGCAAAGCTGAATCGGATCTAAGTTATTACGAGCAGGACTTC. V and J are TRBV21-1 and TRBJ2-7; TRBD1 reflects the table's D call only, with no check against the DNA. TRBV21-1 is tagged as a pseudogene. The CDR3 totals 17 residues.

The rearrangement joins TRBV30 to TRBJ1-2, with D possibly TRBD1 on 5 matching bases. V lost 2 bases and J 6 bases, leaving 10 bases between the germline ends. CDR1 and CDR2 from the germline V gene are GTSNPN and SVGIG (reference sequence). The CDR3 extends over 12 amino acids. The CDR3 sequence is CAWSPGKHGYTF. In DNA, the CDR3 is TGTGCCTGGAGTCCAGGGAAACATGGCTACACCTTC.

The chain employs TRBV18 and TRBJ2-7; the match to TRBD1 covers 8 bases. V dropped 2 bases and J dropped 7; count of bases not matched to a gene: 10. CDR3 size: 15 residues. The germline V gene has CDR1 KGHSH and CDR2 LQKENI. CDR3 nucleotide sequence: TGTGCCAGCTCACCAAGACAGGGGCCCACTGGGGAGCAGTACTTC. It yields the protein CASSPRQGPTGEQYF.

This clone was recorded at least ten times. This chain joins TRBV9 and TRBJ2-7; D possibly corresponds to TRBD1 (7 bases). Deletions cut 3 bases from V and 5 bases from J, with 15 bases between. This CDR3 is built from 14 residues. Germline assignment: CDR1 SGDLS and CDR2 YYNGEE. CDR3 bases: TGTGCCAGCAGCGCGTCAGGGGGGCGGGACGAGCAGTACTTC. This gives the protein CASSASGGRDEQYF.

The chain combines TRBV6-5 with TRBJ1-2; D remains ambiguous. The ends were cut back, 5 bases at V and 5 bases at J, with 15 bases in the middle. The germline gives CDR1 MNHEY, CDR2 SVGAGI. CDR3 length equals 14 residues. Here the CDR3 reads CASSTTQATYGYTF. DNA of the CDR3: TGTGCCAGCAGTACAACTCAGGCGACATATGGCTACACCTTC.

The rearrangement uses TRBV6-5 and TRBJ2-1, with D possibly being TRBD1 (7 bases). The CDR3 spans 15 residues. Per germline, CDR1 MNHEY and CDR2 SVGAGI. V shed 6 bases and J shed 8 bases, with 20 bases lying between them. CDR3 residues: CASSPGGGAVYEQFF. The CDR3, as DNA: TGTGCCAGCAGCCCCGGAGGGGGCGCTGTCTATGAGCAGTTCTTC.

The genes are TRBV2 and TRBJ1-2, with a possible D match to TRBD1 (6 bases). The germline gives CDR1 SNHLY, CDR2 FYNNEI. Trimming stripped 6 bases from V and 8 bases from J, with 16 bases between. There are 13 residues in the CDR3. The CDR3 loop is CASSVDRLGGYTF. CDR3 DNA sequence: TGTGCCAGCAGCGTCGACAGGTTAGGCGGCTACACCTTC. Together with reference TRBV2 and TRBJ1-2, the CDR3 gives the full variable domain: EPEVTQTPSHQVTQMGQEVILRCVPISNHLYFYWYRQILGQKVEFLVSFYNNEISEKSEIFDDQFSVERPDGSNFTLKIRSTKLEDSAMYFCASSVDRLGGYTFGSGTRLTVV.

As to this clone: Other DNA sequences of this sample code for an identical CDR3. V usage is TRBV11-2 and J usage is TRBJ2-5; no definite D call. With 2 bases removed from V and 5 bases from J, the gap between germline ends came to 9 bases. The CDR3 runs to 13 residues. Germline assignment: CDR1 SGHAT and CDR2 FQNNGV. The CDR3 DNA sequence: TGTGCCAGCAGCTTAAATCAGAGGGAGACCCAGTACTTC. Protein: CASSLNQRETQYF.